These 21 T cell receptor beta chains were sequenced from one sample in a study of regulatory T cells in long-lasting Graves disease (dated by TCRdb to 2020 to 2023). The library came from multiplex PCR. The data were produced on an Illumina HiSeq 4000. TCR beta libraries were built with iRepertoire HTBI primers and Arm-PCR amplification of CDR3 regions. Clones were called with MiXCR by TCRdb after fastp trimmed the public reads at Q25, and only in-frame beta chains were retained. Entries that share a CDR3 protein sequence are merged under the most common genes and DNA. The sample data list hundreds of thousands of distinct CDR3 sequences, and 30% of these were observed just once. The top ten clonotypes cover about 42% of the sample. In the paper's terms, the time point label means: persistent/refractory GD, antithyroid drugs over 5 years with positive TRAb. For both TCR sequencing and RNA sequencing, RNA was extracted from PBMCs in TRIzol.

Sequencing was performed on peripheral blood mononuclear cells (PBMCs), taken when the disease was refractory, from a patient treated with antithyroid drugs. All receptors derive from a female donor with Graves disease.

This clonotype turned up a few times. This chain uses TRBV12-5 with TRBJ1-1; TRBD1 agrees at 8 bases. The germline V gene encodes CDR1 LGHNT and CDR2 FRNRAP. The CDR3 runs 16 residues. Trimming cost V 0 bases and J 4 bases; bases outside gene matches: 7. The CDR3 region has the DNA TGTGCTAGTGGTTTGGTGGCAGGGGGCGAGGCCACTGAAGCTTTCTTT. It specifies CASGLVAGGEATEAFF.

The table lists this clonotype with a few counts. The rearrangement joins TRBV20-1 to TRBJ2-5, with unresolved D. Looked up from germline, CDR1 is DFQATT and CDR2 is SNEGSKA (reference sequence). The CDR3 length is 14 residues. V lost 5 bases to trimming and J lost 2 bases, with 15 bases between them. The chain's CDR3 is CSAPWVLGQETQYF. The CDR3 DNA is TGCAGTGCTCCCTGGGTACTGGGACAAGAGACCCAGTACTTC.

This clonotype has more than one count but fewer than ten. The V call is TRBV12-5, the J call TRBJ2-2, with 9 bases that match TRBD2. In germline, CDR1 is LGHNT, CDR2 FRNRAP. Unmatched junction bases numbered 7, after V lost 4 bases and J lost 1 base. CDR3 length: 17 residues. CDR3 amino acids: CASGYPPTSGNTGELFF. CDR3 coding DNA: TGTGCTAGTGGTTACCCCCCGACTAGCGGGAACACCGGGGAGCTGTTTTTT.

The chain uses TRBV5-1 and TRBJ2-6, with D tentatively TRBD1 or TRBD2 (5 bases each). V lost 6 bases and J 0 bases, leaving 16 bases between the germline ends. This CDR3 has 17 amino acids. Germline V gives CDR1 SGHRS, CDR2 YFSETQ. This CDR3 is CASNRRDGSSGANVLTF. CDR3 nucleotides: TGCGCCAGCAACCGCCGGGACGGCAGCTCTGGGGCCAACGTCCTGACTTTC.

To note about this clonotype: One end of the junction fails to match germline, which may point to a read error. The V call is TRBV6-1, the J call TRBJ1-6; the D is unclear. Germline loops: CDR1 MNHNS, CDR2 SASEGT. The CDR3 has 14 amino acids. CDR3 region: CASSLKTNNSPLHF. CDR3 nucleotides: TGTGCTAGCAGTCTCAAGACAAATAATTCACCCCTCCACTTT.

This clonotype showed up just a few times. The chain joins TRBV3-1 to TRBJ2-2, with a weak D call TRBD1 (6 bases). Trimming removed 1 base at V and 0 bases at J, with 6 bases between. Germline V CDR1 and CDR2: LGHDT, YNNKEL (reference sequence). This CDR3 comprises 15 residues. The CDR3: CASSQGTANTGELFF. In nucleotides, the CDR3 is TGTGCCAGCAGCCAAGGGACAGCGAACACCGGGGAGCTGTTTTTT.

The genes are TRBV29-1 and TRBJ1-1, with a possible D match to TRBD1 (5 bases). The CDR3 is 14 amino acids. Trimming pared 4 bases from V and 4 bases from J, leaving 16 bases between. In germline, CDR1 is SQVTM, CDR2 ANQGSEA. CDR3 in amino acids: CSVAPRGRSTEAFF. In DNA, the CDR3 is TGCAGCGTTGCCCCGAGGGGCCGGAGCACTGAAGCTTTCTTT.

This clonotype came up a few times. The CDR3 loop is CASSRGGGGHGYTF. The CDR3 DNA sequence: TGTGCCAGCAGTAGGGGCGGGGGGGGTCATGGCTACACCTTC. V is TRBV28 and J is TRBJ1-2; D may be TRBD1 (5 bases). The CDR3 covers 14 residues. V gave up 5 bases and J gave up 6 bases, with 16 bases separating them. Germline loops: CDR1 MDHEN, CDR2 SYDVKM.

This clonotype was seen a handful of times. The rearrangement uses TRBV5-1 and TRBJ2-1, with 8 bases matching TRBD2. The CDR3 contains 17 residues. Losses at the gene ends were 2 bases for V and 5 bases for J; bases not matched to a gene: 12. Germline V gene lookup returns CDR1 SGHRS and CDR2 YFSETQ. The CDR3 is CASSFEPGLGPNNEQFF. The CDR3 nucleotides read TGCGCCAGCAGCTTTGAACCGGGACTAGGCCCTAACAATGAGCAGTTCTTC.

The CDR3 region has the DNA TGTGCCATCACTCCGGGGTCTAAGCTTGGTGGCTACACCTTC. It yields the protein CAITPGSKLGGYTF. The V and J genes are TRBV10-3 and TRBJ1-2; D gene ambiguous. The CDR3 contains 14 residues. V was trimmed by 7 bases and J by 7 bases, leaving 19 bases between them. CDR1 is ENHRY and CDR2 is SYGVKD in the germline V gene.

The rearrangement joins TRBV29-1 to TRBJ1-2, with D maybe TRBD1 (6 bases). The V and J ends lost 5 bases and 6 bases respectively, with 16 bases between them. This CDR3 has 13 amino acids. From germline, CDR1 is SQVTM and CDR2 ANQGSEA. CDR3 protein: CSVRMLGADGYTF. The CDR3, as DNA: TGCAGCGTTCGTATGCTGGGGGCGGATGGCTACACCTTC.

This clonotype has only a few counts. The chain carries TRBV7-2 and TRBJ1-4; TRBD1 matches at 9 bases. CDR3 length: 15 residues. V dropped 5 bases and J dropped 6; count of bases not matched to a gene: 7. Germline V gene data show CDR1 as SGHTA and CDR2 as FQGNSA. CDR3 protein: CASSNRGRPDEKLFF. CDR3 in DNA: TGTGCCAGCAGCAACAGGGGGCGTCCGGATGAAAAACTGTTTTTT. The entire variable domain, with the rest obtained from reference TRBV7-2 and TRBJ1-4, is as follows: GAGVSQSPSNKVTEKGKDVELRCDPISGHTALYWYRQSLGQGLEFLIYFQGNSAPDKSGLPSDRFSAERTGGSVSTLTIQRTQQEDSAVYLCASSNRGRPDEKLFFGSGTQLSVL.

The rearrangement links TRBV9 to TRBJ2-7; D is undetermined. The V gene's germline CDR1 is SGDLS and CDR2 YYNGEE. The CDR3 length is 15 residues. Deletions cut 3 bases from V and 7 bases from J, with 20 bases between. This CDR3 is CASSAGYYGSEEQYF. CDR3 bases: TGTGCCAGCAGCGCCGGTTACTATGGTTCGGAGGAGCAGTACTTC.

This clonotype was seen a few times. The gene calls are TRBV19 and TRBJ1-5, with 7 bases matching TRBD1. The ends lost 4 bases at V and 5 bases at J; junction bases unmatched: 2. This CDR3 is 13 amino acids long. Germline V gene lookup returns CDR1 LNHDA and CDR2 SQIVND (reference sequence). The CDR3: CASSRTGHQPQHF. DNA for the CDR3: TGTGCCAGTAGTAGGACAGGCCATCAGCCCCAGCATTTT.

There are many counts of this clonotype. The gene calls are TRBV2 and TRBJ1-2; D perhaps matches TRBD1 (5 bases). There are 12 residues in the CDR3. Trimming left V 4 bases short and J 6 bases short, with 9 bases between. Germline CDR1 SNHLY, CDR2 FYNNEI. CDR3: CASSGRAHGYTF. In nucleotides, the CDR3 is TGTGCCAGCAGTGGCAGGGCTCATGGCTACACCTTC.

This sequence joins TRBV9 and TRBJ1-1; D is undetermined. V dropped 3 bases and J dropped 1 base, with 13 bases sitting between them. CDR3 length: 15 amino acids. Looked up from germline, CDR1 is SGDLS and CDR2 is YYNGEE. This CDR3 is CASSATTETNTEAFF. In DNA form, the CDR3 reads TGTGCCAGCAGCGCAACAACCGAGACGAACACTGAAGCTTTCTTT.

V gene TRBV30 combines with J gene TRBJ1-1, with D possibly TRBD1 on 5 matching bases. Trimming cost V 4 bases and J 1 base, with 10 bases left between them. The CDR3 length is 13 residues. In germline, CDR1 is GTSNPN, CDR2 SVGIG (reference sequence). This CDR3 is CAWKGTRNTEAFF. The DNA of the CDR3 is TGTGCCTGGAAAGGGACGAGGAACACTGAAGCTTTCTTT.

CDR3 in DNA: TGCAGCGTTGAAAGGGGGGAGTGGGAGCAAGAGACCCAGTACTTC. Residues: CSVERGEWEQETQYF. The chain couples TRBV29-1 to TRBJ2-5; D assignment may be TRBD1 or TRBD2 (6 bases each). The CDR3 contains 15 residues. Germline V gene data show CDR1 as SQVTM and CDR2 as ANQGSEA. Deletions cut 2 bases from V and 2 bases from J, with 15 bases between.

In this sample, this clonotype turned up once. The genes are TRBV20-1 and TRBJ1-4, with D tentatively TRBD1 (6 bases). The CDR3 extends over 13 amino acids. The V gene lost 6 bases and the J gene lost 3 bases, with 11 bases spanning the gap. From germline, CDR1 is DFQATT and CDR2 SNEGSKA (reference sequence). In DNA, the CDR3 is TGCAGTGCGCTACAGGGCTCTAATGAAAAACTGTTTTTT. Protein sequence: CSALQGSNEKLFF.

The chain uses TRBV29-1 and TRBJ2-6; unclear D gene. The CDR3 sequence is 14 residues long. V was trimmed by 5 bases and J by 1 base, leaving 9 bases between them. Germline CDR1 and CDR2: SQVTM and ANQGSEA. The CDR3 bases are TGCAGCGTTCCGGCAAAATCTGGGGCCAACGTCCTGACTTTC. Translated: CSVPAKSGANVLTF.

The chain employs TRBV29-1 and TRBJ1-3; D may be TRBD1 (6 bases). CDR1 and CDR2 from the germline V gene are SQVTM and ANQGSEA. The CDR3 has 20 residues. V was cut by 0 bases and J by 0 bases, with 24 bases left in between. CDR3: CSVEDLPKITGSHSGNTIYF. DNA for the CDR3: TGCAGCGTTGAAGATCTTCCGAAAATCACAGGGAGCCACTCTGGAAACACCATATATTTT. The complete variable domain, with remaining parts taken from reference TRBV29-1 and TRBJ1-3, reads SAVISQKPSRDICQRGTSLTIQCQVDSQVTMMFWYRQQPGQSLTLIATANQGSEATYESGFVIDKFPISRPNLTFSTLTVSNMSPEDSSIYLCSVEDLPKITGSHSGNTIYFGEGSWLTVV.